These 32 T cell receptor beta chains came from one sample sequenced in a study of PD-1 blockade in classical Hodgkin lymphoma. Generated by immunoSEQ multiplex PCR, the TCRdb table keeps only in-frame clones and is missing some. The sample lists some 25,000 clones; approximately 67% were seen once. Every single patient, without exception, relapsed after autologous stem cell transplantation, and brentuximab vedotin exposure varied. The sequencing here drew on peripheral blood mononuclear cells (PBMCs), taken before the second cycle of nivolumab. The receptors come from a human donor with classical Hodgkin lymphoma.

This clone was seen more than once but under ten times. The chain joins TRBV7-9 to TRBJ1-4; 7 bases are a match to TRBD1. Germline loops: CDR1 SEHNR, CDR2 FQNEAQ (reference sequence). Trimming cost V 5 bases and J 4 bases; bases outside gene matches: 7. This CDR3 is built from 15 residues. The chain's CDR3 is CASSKDRALNEKLFF. The DNA of the CDR3 is TGTGCCAGCAGCAAAGACAGGGCCCTTAATGAAAAACTGTTTTTT.

Worth noting for this clone: A read error may produce the germline difference seen at one junction end. The J gene is TRBJ2-3, the V gene TRBV6-1; weak D call: TRBD1 (7 bases). Germline V gives CDR1 MNHNS, CDR2 SASEGT. The CDR3 totals 11 residues. The CDR3 coding sequence is TGTGCCAGCAGTTCGACAGGGAGGAGGAATTTT. It encodes CASSSTGRRNF.

The chain carries TRBV11-2 and TRBJ1-6, with TRBD1 as a possible D gene (5 bases). The CDR3 is 15 residues long. Trimming pared 5 bases from V and 2 bases from J, leaving 10 bases between. CDR1 is SGHAT and CDR2 is FQNNGV in the germline V gene. CDR3 residues: CASSPQGAYNSPLHF. The DNA for the CDR3 is TGTGCCAGCAGCCCCCAGGGTGCCTATAATTCACCCCTCCACTTT.

This chain uses TRBV7-2 with TRBJ2-7, with TRBD2 identical over 7 bases. V shed 1 base, J shed 2 bases, and the junction held 5 bases outside the gene matches. CDR1 and CDR2 (germline): SGHTA, FQGNSA. The CDR3 is 15 amino acids. The CDR3 here is CASSLVPAGAYEQYF. The CDR3 DNA follows: TGTGCCAGCAGCTTAGTTCCTGCGGGGGCCTACGAGCAGTACTTC.

This sequence joins TRBV5-1 and TRBJ2-7; TRBD1 agrees at 7 bases. CDR1 is SGHRS and CDR2 is YFSETQ in the germline V gene. V shed 0 bases and J 3 bases; nucleotides not matched to a gene: 3. The CDR3 sequence is 14 residues long. This CDR3 is CASSLAAGGYEQYF. CDR3 sequence (DNA): TGCGCCAGCAGCTTGGCAGCAGGGGGCTACGAGCAGTACTTC. Looking up the rest from reference TRBV5-1 and TRBJ2-7 gives the full variable domain: KAGVTQTPRYLIKTRGQQVTLSCSPISGHRSVSWYQQTPGQGLQFLFEYFSETQRNKGNFPGRFSGRQFSNSRSEMNVSTLELGDSALYLCASSLAAGGYEQYFGPGTRLTVT.

This clone came up a few times. The rearrangement joins TRBV19 to TRBJ1-2, with 8 bases lining up with TRBD1. V shed 7 bases and J 4 bases; nucleotides not matched to a gene: 5. The CDR3 totals 13 residues. Germline-derived CDR1 and CDR2 are LNHDA and SQIVND (reference sequence). This CDR3 is CASTAGQAYGYTF. The CDR3 DNA is TGTGCCAGTACCGCGGGACAGGCCTATGGCTACACCTTC.

The V gene is TRBV6-6, the J gene TRBJ1-3; D call uncertain. Germline CDR1 reads MNHNY; CDR2 reads SVGAGI (reference sequence). The CDR3 consists of 11 residues. The germline V and J ends were trimmed by 6 bases and 2 bases, with 2 bases remaining between them. CDR3 bases: TGTGCCAGCAGGGCTGGAAACACCATATATTTT. Its translation is CASRAGNTIYF.

The chain combines TRBV6-5 with TRBJ2-1; 7 nucleotides line up with TRBD2. The CDR3 length is 14 residues. Germline-derived CDR1 and CDR2 are MNHEY and SVGAGI. Losses at the gene ends were 6 bases for V and 3 bases for J; bases not matched to a gene: 5. The CDR3: CASRVAGDYNEQFF. The CDR3 bases are TGTGCCAGCAGGGTCGCGGGAGACTACAATGAGCAGTTCTTC.

This rearrangement joins TRBV7-8 to TRBJ2-1; TRBD1 matches 9 bases. The length of the CDR3 is 18 residues. J was trimmed by 6 bases and V by 1 base; bases with no gene match: 13. The germline gives CDR1 SGHVS, CDR2 FQNEAQ. The CDR3 spells CASSLDGVWTGVANEQFF. The CDR3 DNA is TGTGCCAGCAGCTTAGACGGAGTTTGGACAGGGGTGGCCAATGAGCAGTTCTTC.

In its sample, this clone ranks as medium-sized. J is TRBJ2-7 and V is TRBV10-3; 10 bases align to TRBD2. J was trimmed by 4 bases and V by 10 bases; bases with no gene match: 4. The CDR3 loop spans 12 amino acids. Germline V CDR1 and CDR2: ENHRY, SYGVKD. The CDR3 region has the DNA TGTGCCACTAGCGGGGGTTCTTACGAGCAGTACTTC. It is translated as CATSGGSYEQYF.

The chain joins TRBV9 to TRBJ1-4, with a possible D match to TRBD1 (5 bases). The CDR3 sequence is 15 residues long. Trimming shortened V by 3 bases and J by 6 bases, and 15 bases separated the two germline ends. Germline assignment: CDR1 SGDLS and CDR2 YYNGEE. The CDR3 sequence is CASSGSPGAHEKLFF. The CDR3 region has the DNA TGTGCCAGCAGCGGCTCACCTGGGGCGCATGAAAAACTGTTTTTT.

The V and J genes are TRBV5-1 and TRBJ2-1; 9 nucleotides align to TRBD1. CDR1 and CDR2 from the germline V gene are SGHRS and YFSETQ. The CDR3 spans 16 residues. Unmatched junction bases numbered 11, after V lost 1 base and J lost 9 bases. CDR3 amino acids: CASSLITGGGFSEQFF. The CDR3 DNA reads TGCGCCAGCAGCTTGATTACAGGGGGCGGTTTCAGTGAGCAGTTCTTC.

The chain carries TRBV28 and TRBJ2-1; the D gene could be TRBD1 or TRBD2 (6 bases each). Germline CDR1 is MDHEN and CDR2 is SYDVKM. The CDR3 length is 15 residues. V was trimmed by 5 bases and J by 10 bases, leaving 21 bases between them. CDR3: CASSPRGAPGEEQFF. Written as DNA, the CDR3 is TGTGCCAGCAGTCCTAGGGGGGCCCCCGGTGAGGAGCAGTTCTTC.

This chain links TRBV5-6 with TRBJ1-2; no definite D call. V lost 1 base and J 1 base, leaving 17 bases between the germline ends. CDR1 and CDR2 (germline): SGHDT, YYEEEE. The CDR3 loop spans 17 amino acids. The CDR3 DNA follows: TGTGCCAGCAGCTTGTCTGGGAATCAGAACCGTAACTATGGCTACACCTTC. Its translation is CASSLSGNQNRNYGYTF.

The table lists this clone with a few counts. The gene calls are TRBV18 and TRBJ2-7; TRBD1 might be the D (6 bases). Between the trimmed V and J ends, which lost 6 bases and 2 bases, there was a span of 20 bases. The CDR3 consists of 16 residues. From germline, CDR1 is KGHSH and CDR2 LQKENI. The CDR3 region has the DNA TGTGCCAGCTCTCAGCTTCAGGGGCCCTCTACCTACGAGCAGTACTTC. It encodes CASSQLQGPSTYEQYF.

The V call is TRBV7-2, the J call TRBJ1-5, with 9 bases lining up with TRBD1. Germline CDR1 is SGHTA and CDR2 is FQGNSA. Trimming removed 3 bases from V and 3 bases from J; junction bases left unmatched: 3. CDR3 length equals 15 residues. As DNA, the CDR3 is TGTGCCAGCAGCTTCGGACAGGGGCCCAATCAGCCCCAGCATTTT. Amino acids: CASSFGQGPNQPQHF.

The chain's CDR3 is CASTPGDSLSYEQYF. The CDR3 nucleotides are TGTGCCAGCACCCCCGGGGACAGTCTCTCCTACGAGCAGTACTTC. The V gene is TRBV6-1, the J gene TRBJ2-7; 7 positions agree with TRBD1. Germline trimming cut 7 bases from V and 0 bases from J; bases unmatched to any gene: 9. Germline V gene data show CDR1 as MNHNS and CDR2 as SASEGT. The CDR3 sequence is 15 residues long.

This clone was seen just once. The V and J genes are TRBV9 and TRBJ1-4; TRBD1 is a possible D gene (5 bases). This CDR3 is built from 16 residues. Trimming pared 4 bases from V and 4 bases from J, leaving 17 bases between. Germline V gene sequence: CDR1 SGDLS, CDR2 YYNGEE. The CDR3 coding sequence is TGTGCCAGCAGCTTCGGACCGAAGGACATTAATGAAAAACTGTTTTTT. It codes for CASSFGPKDINEKLFF.

The rearrangement links TRBV19 to TRBJ2-7; TRBD1 is a possible D gene (6 bases). V dropped 5 bases and J dropped 0 bases, with 14 bases sitting between them. This CDR3 comprises 15 residues. Germline-derived CDR1 and CDR2 are LNHDA and SQIVND (reference sequence). The CDR3 sequence: CASSGKGGDSYEQYF. In DNA, the CDR3 is TGTGCCAGTAGTGGAAAAGGGGGTGACTCCTACGAGCAGTACTTC.

There are a few counts of this clone. V gene TRBV15 combines with J gene TRBJ2-7; D may be TRBD2 (6 bases). The CDR3 is made up of 15 amino acids. V was cut by 8 bases and J by 6 bases, with 23 bases left in between. From germline, CDR1 is LNHNV and CDR2 YYDKDF (reference sequence). The CDR3 bases are TGTGCCACCCAGCTCGGGACTGAGCCCCGAAGCGAGCAGTACTTC. It yields the protein CATQLGTEPRSEQYF.

This clone was picked up a small number of times. The chain combines TRBV18 with TRBJ2-5, with 11 bases identical to TRBD2. The germline V gene encodes CDR1 KGHSH and CDR2 LQKENI. The CDR3 is made up of 16 amino acids. The junction had 5 bases not matched to a gene; V was cut back by 4 bases and J by 1 base. The CDR3 region is CASSLRGLAGQETQYF. The CDR3 nucleotides are TGTGCCAGCTCACTGAGAGGACTAGCGGGCCAAGAGACCCAGTACTTC.

The CDR3 nucleotides are TGTGCCAGCAGCTTAATCCGGGCAGGGGATGGCTACACCTTC. Amino acid sequence: CASSLIRAGDGYTF. The V gene is TRBV7-2, the J gene TRBJ1-2, with D possibly matching TRBD1 (6 bases). Germline V gene data show CDR1 as SGHTA and CDR2 as FQGNSA. The CDR3 covers 14 residues. Trimming took 2 bases from V and 6 from J, leaving 13 bases between them.

V is TRBV6-5 and J is TRBJ2-7; TRBD2 matches 14 bases. The CDR3 is 15 residues long. Per germline, CDR1 MNHEY and CDR2 SVGAGI. With V trimmed by 2 bases and J by 3 bases, 0 bases remained unmatched. The CDR3 DNA follows: TGTGCCAGCAGTTACGGGACTAGCGGGGGCTACGAGCAGTACTTC. This gives the protein CASSYGTSGGYEQYF.

This sequence joins TRBV21-1 and TRBJ1-5; the D segment call TRBD1 is taken from the table without a DNA check. TRBV21-1 is a known pseudogene. The CDR3 is 16 residues long. The CDR3 nucleotides read TGTGCCAGCAGCAAAGCAACAGGAAATAGCAATCAGCCCCAGCATTTT. This translates into CASSKATGNSNQPQHF.

This chain links TRBV7-2 with TRBJ2-7; 7 positions match TRBD1. There are 14 residues in the CDR3. The germline V gene encodes CDR1 SGHTA and CDR2 FQGNSA. V shed 5 bases and J 2 bases; nucleotides not matched to a gene: 6. In DNA form, the CDR3 reads TGTGCCAGCAGCCACCGGGACAGCCCCTACGAGCAGTACTTC. Translated: CASSHRDSPYEQYF.

The V gene is TRBV30, the J gene TRBJ2-3, with 9 positions matching TRBD2. Germline values: CDR1 GTSNPN, CDR2 SVGIG (reference sequence). J lost 3 bases, V lost 4 bases, and 5 bases had no gene match. The CDR3 extends over 14 amino acids. CDR3 loop: CAWTSGLATDTQYF. CDR3 nucleotides: TGTGCCTGGACCTCCGGACTAGCGACAGATACGCAGTATTTT.

This chain uses TRBV19 with TRBJ2-7; no definite D call. In germline, CDR1 is LNHDA, CDR2 SQIVND (reference sequence). V dropped 3 bases and J dropped 1 base, with 13 bases sitting between them. This CDR3 is built from 15 residues. The CDR3 region has the DNA TGTGCCAGTAGTATCAGGTACGACAAGTCCTACGAGCAGTACTTC. This codes for CASSIRYDKSYEQYF.

This clone has more than one count but fewer than ten. This chain joins TRBV5-4 and TRBJ2-3; 13 bases match TRBD2. CDR1 is SGHNT, CDR2 YYREEE, per germline (reference sequence). The V gene end was trimmed by 4 bases and the J gene end by 5 bases; junction bases not matched to a gene: 13. The length of the CDR3 is 18 residues. DNA for the CDR3: TGTGCCAGCAGCCCGAGACTAGCGGGAGGCCCCGCAGTAGATACGCAGTATTTT. As protein: CASSPRLAGGPAVDTQYF.

This rearrangement joins TRBV28 to TRBJ2-2; TRBD2 matches 11 bases. The junction had 13 bases not matched to a gene; V was cut back by 5 bases and J by 5 bases. This CDR3 has 18 residues. CDR1 and CDR2 (germline): MDHEN, SYDVKM. The CDR3 region has the DNA TGTGCCAGCAGTCCACAGACTAGCGGGGCCCCGGAAACCGGGGAGCTGTTTTTT. It yields the protein CASSPQTSGAPETGELFF.

The V gene is TRBV27, the J gene TRBJ2-7; TRBD2 matches 8 bases. The CDR3 consists of 13 residues. The ends lost 3 bases at V and 4 bases at J; junction bases unmatched: 2. Per germline, CDR1 MNHEY and CDR2 SMNVEV (reference sequence). The CDR3 region has the DNA TGTGCCAGCAGTTTGGGCGGGAGGTACGAGCAGTACTTC. Translating it yields CASSLGGRYEQYF.

J is TRBJ2-1 and V is TRBV7-3, with 8 bases fitting TRBD2. The V segment lost 5 bases and the J segment 10 bases; nucleotides outside the gene matches: 7. This CDR3 has 13 residues. CDR1 and CDR2 (germline): SGHTA, FQGTGA. The DNA of the CDR3 is TGTGCCAGCAGCACACTAGCGGTGGGCGAGCAGTTCTTC. Translating it yields CASSTLAVGEQFF.

This chain connects TRBV28 to TRBJ2-7, with TRBD1 matching 7 bases. CDR3 size: 14 residues. Germline-derived CDR1 and CDR2 are MDHEN and SYDVKM. V was pared by 7 bases and J by 2 bases, with 8 bases of the junction left unmatched. The CDR3 DNA sequence: TGTGCCAGCACCCCGACAGGGATCACCTACGAGCAGTACTTC. Protein product: CASTPTGITYEQYF. Variable domain in full (rest from reference TRBV28 and TRBJ2-7): DVKVTQSSRYLVKRTGEKVFLECVQDMDHENMFWYRQDPGLGLRLIYFSYDVKMKEKGDIPEGYSVSREKKERFSLILESASTNQTSMYLCASTPTGITYEQYFGPGTRLTVT.